One sample yielded the 10 T cell receptor beta chains listed below, sequenced in a study of vaccination and CD4 T cells after COVID-19. Treatment defined: roughly 10-day PBMC culture with coronavirus spike peptide pools or control peptides (ViraFEST assay). Sequence data for DNA of cultured CD4+ T cells were generated by the Oncomine TCR Beta short-read assay. TCRdb processed the PCR reads anew with MiXCR; each CDR3 protein has one entry. This sample has around 16,000 distinct CDR3 sequences, with approximately 63% found just once. No antigen has been assigned to these receptors. The specimen was CD4+ T cells from blood, cultured in vitro. The receptors originated from a human donor who had recovered from COVID-19.

The chain uses TRBV5-1 and TRBJ2-1, with D perhaps TRBD1 (6 bases). V dropped 3 bases and J dropped 5 bases, with 15 bases sitting between them. This CDR3 has 15 amino acids. The germline CDR1 and CDR2 sequences are SGHRS and YFSETQ. In nucleotides, the CDR3 is TGCGCCAGCAGCTCCACAGGGATGACAAACAATGAGCAGTTCTTC. Its translation: CASSSTGMTNNEQFF.

The J gene is TRBJ1-6, the V gene TRBV11-2; D remains unclear. This CDR3 spans 17 amino acids. The ends were cut back, 1 base at V and 6 bases at J, with 16 bases in the middle. The germline gives CDR1 SGHAT, CDR2 FQNNGV. CDR3 nucleotides: TGTGCCAGCAGCTTAGTTTCAGCTAACCAACCTAATTCACCCCTCCACTTT. The encoded protein is CASSLVSANQPNSPLHF.

The rearrangement links TRBV6-2 or TRBV6-3 to TRBJ2-5, with TRBD2 as a possible D gene (5 bases). Trimming pared 7 bases from V and 0 bases from J, leaving 6 bases between. The CDR3 contains 12 residues. In germline, CDR1 is MNHEY, CDR2 SVGEGT. In DNA form, the CDR3 reads TGTGCCAGCAAAGCGGACCAAGAGACCCAGTACTTC. This codes for CASKADQETQYF.

By proportion, this clonotype is medium-sized. This chain connects TRBV14 to TRBJ1-1; D not resolved. V shed 0 bases and J shed 0 bases, with 14 bases lying between them. Germline V gene data show CDR1 as SGHDN and CDR2 as FVKESK. This CDR3 region has 17 residues. The CDR3 DNA follows: TGTGCCAGCAGCCAAGAGATCGGTTCCCTGATGAACACTGAAGCTTTCTTT. It specifies CASSQEIGSLMNTEAFF.

There are a few counts of this clonotype. The V and J genes are TRBV28 and TRBJ1-2; TRBD1 matches at 7 bases. After removal of 6 bases from V and 3 bases from J, the junction contained 4 bases not matched to a gene. Germline V CDR1 and CDR2: MDHEN, SYDVKM. The CDR3 runs 13 residues. CDR3 region: CASSLQGHYGYTF. The CDR3 coding sequence is TGTGCCAGCAGCCTACAGGGGCACTATGGCTACACCTTC.

The chain employs TRBV10-1 and TRBJ2-5, with a tentative D call TRBD2 (6 bases). Germline CDR1 reads WNHNN; CDR2 reads SYGVQD (reference sequence). CDR3 length: 17 amino acids. V lost 6 bases to trimming and J lost 4 bases, with 24 bases between them. Here the CDR3 DNA reads TGCGCCAGCAGCAAGGGAACTAGCCTAACCAAGAGAGAGACCCAGTACTTC. Amino acids: CASSKGTSLTKRETQYF.

This clonotype turned up a few times. CDR3: CASSLEAASGGYTF. For the CDR3, the DNA is TGTGCCAGCAGCTTAGAAGCAGCCAGCGGTGGCTACACCTTC. The chain joins TRBV7-9 to TRBJ1-2; the D is unclear. Deletions cut 1 base from V and 7 bases from J, with 13 bases between. The CDR3 runs 14 residues. CDR1 and CDR2 from the germline V gene are SEHNR and FQNEAQ (reference sequence).

This clonotype has a handful of counts. The chain is built from TRBV7-2 and TRBJ2-7; the match to TRBD2 covers 14 bases. Germline assignment: CDR1 SGHTA and CDR2 FQGNSA. This CDR3 has 17 amino acids. V lost 1 base and J lost 6; bases outside the gene matches: 8. CDR3 sequence reads: CASSLGGTSGSWGEQYF. CDR3 in DNA: TGTGCCAGCAGCTTAGGTGGGACTAGCGGGAGTTGGGGCGAGCAGTACTTC.

The rearrangement links TRBV7-6 to TRBJ2-2; D unclear. Deletions cut 6 bases from V and 1 base from J, with 6 bases between. CDR1 is SGHVS and CDR2 is FNYEAQ in the germline V gene. CDR3 length: 13 residues. The DNA of the CDR3 is TGTGCCAGCAGGCCAGAGAACACCGGGGAGCTGTTTTTT. Protein: CASRPENTGELFF.

This clonotype has just a few counts. The chain is built from TRBV27 and TRBJ2-1; TRBD1 agrees at 10 bases. J was trimmed by 7 bases and V by 7 bases; bases with no gene match: 10. The CDR3 is 15 amino acids. Per germline, CDR1 MNHEY and CDR2 SMNVEV (reference sequence). The CDR3 nucleotides read TGTGCCAGCAATCTTTTCGGGACAGGGGAGAATGAGCAGTTCTTC. Translated: CASNLFGTGENEQFF.